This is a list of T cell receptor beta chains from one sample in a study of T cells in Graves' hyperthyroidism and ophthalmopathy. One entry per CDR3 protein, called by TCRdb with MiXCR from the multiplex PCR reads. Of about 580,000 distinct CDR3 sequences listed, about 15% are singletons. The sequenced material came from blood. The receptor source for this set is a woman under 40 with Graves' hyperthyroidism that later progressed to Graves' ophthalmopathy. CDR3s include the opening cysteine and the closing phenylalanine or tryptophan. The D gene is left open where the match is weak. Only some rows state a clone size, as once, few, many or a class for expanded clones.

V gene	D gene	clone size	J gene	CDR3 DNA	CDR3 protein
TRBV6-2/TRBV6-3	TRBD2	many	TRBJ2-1	TGTGCCAGCCGGGGGGGCTTCTCCTACAATGAGCAGTTCTTC	CASRGGFSYNEQFF
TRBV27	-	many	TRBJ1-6	TGTGCCAGCAGTTTAACCGGTCTCGGTAATTCACCCCTCCACTTT	CASSLTGLGNSPLHF
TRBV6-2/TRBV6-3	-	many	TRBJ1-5	TGTGCCAGCAGTTATCCCACTCAGCCCCAGCATTTT	CASSYPTQPQHF
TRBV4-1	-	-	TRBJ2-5	TGCGCCAGCAGCCAAGTCACCCTGAGGGAGACCCAGTACTTC	CASSQVTLRETQYF
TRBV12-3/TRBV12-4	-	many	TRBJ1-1	TGTGCCAGCAGTTTACGCTTGGAGGGGACTGAAGCTTTCTTT	CASSLRLEGTEAFF
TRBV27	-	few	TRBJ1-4	TGTGCCAGCAGCACTCAGGGCGCAACTAATGAAAAACTGTTTTTT	CASSTQGATNEKLFF
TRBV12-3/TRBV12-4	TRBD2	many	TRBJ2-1	TGTGCCAGCAGTTCCCAACTAGCGGGAGGGCCTAATGAGCAGTTCTTC	CASSSQLAGGPNEQFF
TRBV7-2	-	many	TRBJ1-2	TGTGCCAGCACCCTTAGGTGGGTGGTGGTGGGACAAGGCTACACCTTC	CASTLRWVVVGQGYTF
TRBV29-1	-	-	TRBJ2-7	TGCAGCGCCAGGGGGGGGCGGGAGAACTCCTACGAGCAGTACTTC	CSARGGRENSYEQYF
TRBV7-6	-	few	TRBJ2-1	TGTGCCAGCAGCCCCTTACCCCCACCGGTCTACAATGAGCAGTTCTTC	CASSPLPPPVYNEQFF
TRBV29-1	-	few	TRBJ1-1	TGCAGCGTTTATCAGGGGCGGACTGAAGCTTTCTTT	CSVYQGRTEAFF
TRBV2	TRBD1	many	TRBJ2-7	TGTGCCAGCAGCGCCGACAGGGGGCTTAACGAGCAGTACTTC	CASSADRGLNEQYF
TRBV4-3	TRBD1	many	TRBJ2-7	TGCGCCAGCAGCCAAGGGACAGGGAACTACGAGCAGTACTTC	CASSQGTGNYEQYF
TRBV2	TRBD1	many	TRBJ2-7	TGTGCCAGCAGTGATGTGGCAGGGGGTCCTGGCGAGCAGTACTTC	CASSDVAGGPGEQYF
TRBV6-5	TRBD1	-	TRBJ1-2	TGTGCCAGCAGTTACGGGACAGGGTCTTTGGCTAACTATGGCTACACCTTC	CASSYGTGSLANYGYTF
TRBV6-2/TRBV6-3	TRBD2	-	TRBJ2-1	TGTGCCAGCAGTTCGGGACTAGCGGGAGCTCAAGATGAGCAGTTCTTC	CASSSGLAGAQDEQFF
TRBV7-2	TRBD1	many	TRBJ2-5	TGTGCCAGCAGCTTAGATAGGGGGCTGGAGACCCAGTACTTC	CASSLDRGLETQYF
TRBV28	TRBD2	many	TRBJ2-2	TGTGCCAGTATCCTGGGACAGACAATGATACGGACTAGCGGGAATGTCGGGGAGCTGTTTTTT	CASILGQTMIRTSGNVGELFF
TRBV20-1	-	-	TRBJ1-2	TGCAGTGCTAGAACCGGGGCCCCGGACGGCTACACCTTC	CSARTGAPDGYTF
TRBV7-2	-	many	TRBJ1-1	TGTGCCAGCAGCTTAGCGGGGGCAGGCGCGGGCAACACTGAAGCTTTCTTT	CASSLAGAGAGNTEAFF
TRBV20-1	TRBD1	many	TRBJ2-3	TGCAGTGCTAGAGATAGTAGGACAGGGGTAGGAGATACGCAGTATTTT	CSARDSRTGVGDTQYF
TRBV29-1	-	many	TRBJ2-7	TGCAGCGTTGAAGGTGACAGACCCTACGAGCAGTACTTC	CSVEGDRPYEQYF
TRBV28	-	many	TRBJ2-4	TGTGCCAGCAGTGACCAGGAGATTCAGTACTTC	CASSDQEIQYF
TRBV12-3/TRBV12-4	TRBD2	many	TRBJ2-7	TGTGCCAGCAGCAACACGGGAGGGACCTACGAGCAGTACTTC	CASSNTGGTYEQYF
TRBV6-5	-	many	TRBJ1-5	TGTGCCAGCAGTTACAGAGATAATCAGCCCCAGCATTTT	CASSYRDNQPQHF
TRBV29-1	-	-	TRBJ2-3	TGCAGCGTTGGGTTCGGGGCTAGCGGCACAGATACGCAGTATTTT	CSVGFGASGTDTQYF
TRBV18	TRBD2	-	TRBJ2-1	TGTGCCAGCTCTCGAGGTACCGGACTAGCGACAAACAATGAGCAGTTCTTC	CASSRGTGLATNNEQFF